These 10 T cell receptor beta chains originate from one sample sequenced in a study of spatial heterogeneity in lung cancer. TCRdb re-called the 5' RACE reads through MiXCR, storing one row per CDR3 protein. This sample yields about 12,000 distinct CDR3 sequences, of which 5.5% to 7.5% are seen a single time; about a tenth belongs to the top ten. Documented time point: sample taken at primary tumor resection. Extraction of whole RNA from tumor, nontumor lung or frozen PBMC preceded unsorted sequencing. The material was normal lung tissue next to the tumor, obtained at surgery. Receptor source: a male donor with early-stage non-small cell lung cancer.

This clonotype was recorded many times. The V gene is TRBV5-1, the J gene TRBJ1-4; TRBD1 is a possible D gene (5 bases). CDR3 size: 15 residues. V was trimmed by 3 bases and J by 8 bases, leaving 17 bases between them. CDR1 is SGHRS and CDR2 is YFSETQ in the germline V gene. CDR3 in amino acids: CASSSGPTKGEKLFF. The CDR3 region has the DNA TGCGCCAGCAGCTCGGGACCGACCAAAGGAGAAAAACTGTTTTTT.

This clonotype came up many times. This chain uses TRBV20-1 with TRBJ1-4; 7 bases line up with TRBD1. V trimming: 6 bases; J trimming: 6 bases; junction bases outside the gene matches: 7. This CDR3 has 13 residues. Germline-derived CDR1 and CDR2 are DFQATT and SNEGSKA (reference sequence). CDR3 DNA sequence: TGCAGTGCGCCCGGGACAGCGGATGAAAAACTGTTTTTT. Encoded protein: CSAPGTADEKLFF.

The V call is TRBV27, the J call TRBJ2-1, with D perhaps given as TRBD1 or TRBD2 (5 bases each). V was clipped by 0 bases and J by 9 bases, with 9 bases between them. Germline CDR1 is MNHEY and CDR2 is SMNVEV (reference sequence). This CDR3 has 13 residues. This CDR3 reads CASSLSGAGEQFF. As DNA, the CDR3 is TGTGCCAGCAGTTTATCCGGGGCTGGTGAGCAGTTCTTC.

The chain carries TRBV2 and TRBJ1-5; D is ambiguous. The CDR3 is made up of 15 amino acids. V was trimmed by 0 bases and J by 1 base, leaving 7 bases between them. The germline gives CDR1 SNHLY, CDR2 FYNNEI. CDR3 loop: CASSEAGQSNQPQHF. As DNA, the CDR3 is TGTGCCAGCAGTGAAGCGGGCCAGAGCAATCAGCCCCAGCATTTT.

This clonotype was detected ten times or more. The V call is TRBV29-1, the J call TRBJ1-1; 7 bases match TRBD1. V lost 8 bases, J lost 6 bases, and 9 bases stayed unmatched. Germline CDR1 is SQVTM and CDR2 is ANQGSEA. The CDR3 runs 12 residues. The CDR3 reads CSTQGPAPEAFF. The CDR3, as DNA: TGCAGCACACAGGGGCCGGCCCCTGAAGCTTTCTTT.

This clonotype occurred many times. The chain has TRBV2 and TRBJ1-5; 8 bases line up with TRBD1. The CDR3 covers 16 residues. Per the germline V gene, CDR1 is SNHLY and CDR2 is FYNNEI. With V trimmed by 6 bases and J by 5 bases, 12 bases remained unmatched. The CDR3 DNA follows: TGTGCCAGCAGGAGGCAGGGGGCAGGGGGTTATCAGCCCCAGCATTTT. It is translated as CASRRQGAGGYQPQHF.

The chain combines TRBV4-1 with TRBJ2-1, with 7 bases identical to TRBD1. CDR3 length equals 15 residues. The V segment lost 0 bases and the J segment 6 bases; nucleotides outside the gene matches: 5. Germline-derived CDR1 and CDR2 are MGHRA and YSYEKL. The CDR3 reads CASSQDYSGGNEQFF. The CDR3 nucleotides are TGCGCCAGCAGCCAAGATTACTCAGGGGGCAATGAGCAGTTCTTC.

This clonotype has ten or more counts. A read error may account for a junction end that differs from germline. J is TRBJ1-6 and V is TRBV7-2; no clear D gene. Germline CDR1 SGHTA, CDR2 FQGNSA. The CDR3 is 17 residues long. The chain's CDR3 is CASSLVGPGLGNSPLHF. Written as DNA, the CDR3 is TGTGCCAGCAGCTTAGTAGGCCCCGGGCTGGGTAATTCACCCCTCCACTTC.

This clonotype was counted at least ten times. The V call is TRBV27, the J call TRBJ2-7, with 12 bases fitting TRBD2. V trimming: 3 bases; J trimming: 4 bases; junction bases outside the gene matches: 7. Germline V CDR1 and CDR2: MNHEY, SMNVEV (reference sequence). The CDR3 runs 16 residues. DNA for the CDR3: TGTGCCAGCAGTTTTCTCCTAGCGGGAGGGCCTTACGAGCAGTACTTC. It encodes CASSFLLAGGPYEQYF.

This chain joins TRBV7-1 and TRBJ2-1; possibly TRBD1 or TRBD2 for D (5 bases each). TRBV7-1 is marked as an open reading frame, function uncertain. Between the trimmed V and J ends, which lost 5 bases and 12 bases, there was a span of 17 bases. The CDR3 is made up of 13 amino acids. The CDR3 DNA reads as TGTGCCAGCAGCGGGGACCCAAGCGGAACGCAGTTCTTC. This translates into CASSGDPSGTQFF.